This TCR beta chain was captured by sequencing in a study of blood T cell repertoires in COVID-19. Repertoires were generated with immunoSEQ multiplex PCR, while TCRdb's copy carries only in-frame clones and drops some. The sample consists of approximately 260,000 clones, 70% to 90% of them appearing once. Trimming at V came to 1 base and at J to 9 bases, leaving 2 bases not matched to a gene. Germline V gives CDR1 LGHDT, CDR2 YNNKEL (reference sequence). The CDR3 covers 12 residues. The sample holds a few counts of this clone. Sequencing was carried out using peripheral blood. This sequence originates from a woman in her 70s with acute or convalescent COVID-19. The chain has TRBV3-1 (or the pseudogene TRBV3-2) and TRBJ2-5; 7 nucleotides align to TRBD1. The CDR3 is CASSQARGPQYF. The CDR3 region has the DNA TGTGCCAGCAGCCAAGCGAGGGGGCCCCAGTACTTC.